Shown below are 13 T cell receptor beta chains from a single sample sequenced in a study of T cells in Graves' hyperthyroidism and ophthalmopathy. TCR beta CDR3 sequences were amplified from RNA transcripts. When the TCR CDR3 underwent first-round RT-PCR, the HTBI primer set was used. A single record per CDR3 protein comes from TCRdb applying MiXCR to the multiplex PCR reads. This sample has around 450,000 distinct CDR3 sequences, with approximately 13% found just once. The sample comprised blood. The receptors come from a young woman with Graves' hyperthyroidism.

This clonotype appeared a few times. The chain combines TRBV9 with TRBJ2-6; possibly TRBD2 for D (6 bases). CDR3 length: 16 amino acids. V lost 0 bases and J lost 1, with 8 bases in between. Germline V gene data show CDR1 as SGDLS and CDR2 as YYNGEE. CDR3 DNA sequence: TGTGCCAGCAGCGTAGCCGGGGGATCTGGGGCCAACGTCCTGACTTTC. It codes for CASSVAGGSGANVLTF. Using reference TRBV9 and TRBJ2-6 for the parts outside the CDR3, the full variable domain is DSGVTQTPKHLITATGQRVTLRCSPRSGDLSVYWYQQSLDQGLQFLIQYYNGEERAKGNILERFSAQQFPDLHSELNLSSLELGDSALYFCASSVAGGSGANVLTFGAGSRLTVL.

This clonotype occurred many times. The J gene is TRBJ2-3, the V gene TRBV19; TRBD2 is a possible D gene (6 bases). Germline V gene sequence: CDR1 LNHDA, CDR2 SQIVND (reference sequence). The CDR3 contains 15 residues. V was trimmed by 4 bases and J by 1 base, leaving 12 bases between them. The CDR3 sequence: CASSRPGERTDTQYF. CDR3 nucleotides: TGTGCCAGTAGTAGACCGGGGGAACGCACAGATACGCAGTATTTT.

The J gene is TRBJ2-1, the V gene TRBV6-2 or TRBV6-3, with D possibly being TRBD1 or TRBD2 (5 bases each). Per the germline V gene, CDR1 is MNHEY and CDR2 is SVGEGT. V lost 0 bases, J lost 2 bases, and 20 bases lay in between. The CDR3 is 19 amino acids. As DNA, the CDR3 is TGTGCCAGCAGTTACTCACCCCCTTGGACTCGGGACGCCTACAATGAGCAGTTCTTC. As protein: CASSYSPPWTRDAYNEQFF.

This clonotype has a count of ten or more. The rearrangement joins TRBV7-2 to TRBJ2-5, with D unclear. The germline gives CDR1 SGHTA, CDR2 FQGNSA. There are 16 residues in the CDR3. The V and J ends lost 3 bases and 3 bases respectively, with 17 bases between them. Here the CDR3 DNA reads TGTGCCAGCAGCTTGAACCCCCCCGGGCAGAAAGAGACCCAGTACTTC. It specifies CASSLNPPGQKETQYF.

A few counts support this clonotype. The chain employs TRBV15 and TRBJ2-7; D is undetermined. This CDR3 region has 13 residues. The V and J ends lost 10 bases and 5 bases respectively, with 18 bases between them. Germline CDR1 and CDR2: LNHNV and YYDKDF (reference sequence). CDR3 loop: CASRREIGDEQYF. The DNA for the CDR3 is TGTGCCAGCAGGCGAGAAATTGGCGACGAGCAGTACTTC.

This clonotype has a count of ten or more. The chain joins TRBV20-1 to TRBJ2-7; D is ambiguous. CDR1 and CDR2 from the germline V gene are DFQATT and SNEGSKA (reference sequence). V was pared by 1 base and J by 2 bases, with 12 bases between. CDR3 size: 14 residues. The CDR3 region is CSARVPVYPYEQYF. The CDR3 nucleotides are TGCAGTGCTAGAGTCCCAGTTTACCCCTACGAGCAGTACTTC.

This clonotype was counted many times. The V call is TRBV6-1, the J call TRBJ1-5; no firm D call. Trimming removed 5 bases at V and 1 base at J, with 18 bases between. There are 17 residues in the CDR3. From germline, CDR1 is MNHNS and CDR2 SASEGT. The CDR3 DNA reads TGTGCCAGCAGTTACGATAGTATAACAACAAGCAATCAGCCCCAGCATTTT. It codes for CASSYDSITTSNQPQHF.

A few counts support this clonotype. This sequence joins TRBV5-1 and TRBJ2-5; D gene uncertain. V was shortened by 0 bases and J by 3 bases, with 6 bases between the two germline ends. CDR1 SGHRS and CDR2 YFSETQ come from the germline V gene. The CDR3 covers 13 residues. DNA of the CDR3: TGCGCCAGCAGCTTGGGGTCTAAAGAGACCCAGTACTTC. Protein sequence: CASSLGSKETQYF.

This clonotype was seen a few times. This rearrangement joins TRBV30 to TRBJ1-2; D call uncertain. Germline CDR1 GTSNPN, CDR2 SVGIG (reference sequence). The ends were cut back, 4 bases at V and 3 bases at J, with 12 bases in the middle. The CDR3 is 13 residues long. CDR3 amino acids: CAWNIGSYYGYTF. The DNA for the CDR3 is TGTGCCTGGAATATAGGCAGCTACTATGGCTACACCTTC.

The rearrangement links TRBV9 to TRBJ2-7; possibly TRBD1 for D (6 bases). Germline V gene data show CDR1 as SGDLS and CDR2 as YYNGEE. V was shortened by 3 bases and J by 2 bases, with 18 bases between the two germline ends. This CDR3 comprises 16 residues. The DNA of the CDR3 is TGTGCCAGCAGCGCTGGACAGAGGGCAGTCACCTACGAGCAGTACTTC. Translated: CASSAGQRAVTYEQYF.

The table lists this clonotype with many counts. The rearrangement links TRBV28 to TRBJ1-2, with D unclear. This CDR3 is built from 13 residues. Germline V gene sequence: CDR1 MDHEN, CDR2 SYDVKM. Trimming pared 5 bases from V and 7 bases from J, leaving 14 bases between. In DNA form, the CDR3 reads TGTGCCAGCAGTCCATCCTTATTAAGTGGCTACACCTTC. Translated, it gives CASSPSLLSGYTF.

This clonotype was seen a single time. J is TRBJ2-7 and V is TRBV6-1, with 8 bases that match TRBD2. The CDR3 loop spans 15 amino acids. Trimming at V came to 5 bases and at J to 3 bases, leaving 9 bases not matched to a gene. CDR1 and CDR2 (germline): MNHNS, SASEGT. As DNA, the CDR3 is TGTGCCAGCAGTCCTCCTACGGGAGGGCACTACGAGCAGTACTTC. This encodes CASSPPTGGHYEQYF.

This chain joins TRBV30 and TRBJ2-3; TRBD2 matches at 10 bases. Germline trimming cut 8 bases from V and 2 bases from J; bases unmatched to any gene: 10. CDR3 length equals 15 residues. Looked up from germline, CDR1 is GTSNPN and CDR2 is SVGIG (reference sequence). The CDR3 sequence is CAIAPAGGSTDTQYF. CDR3 nucleotide sequence: TGTGCCATCGCCCCAGCGGGAGGGTCCACAGATACGCAGTATTTT.